This T cell receptor (beta chain) was found in a study of blood T cell repertoires in COVID-19. In the study overall: Samples came from the United States, Italy and Spain, spanning acute and convalescent COVID-19.

This clone was seen only once. Per the original methods: For nucleated cells, counts were estimated from reference gene primer amplification. Sequencing used immunoSEQ multiplex PCR; TCRdb keeps in-frame clones, though not all of them. V, J and clone size reflect that table, while D and trimming were determined from the DNA. The sample yields around 77,000 clones, around nine tenths seen once. The CDR3 runs to 14 residues. V was shortened by 0 bases and J by 0 bases, with 8 bases between the two germline ends. Germline V gives CDR1 SQVTM, CDR2 ANQGSEA. The sample taken for sequencing was peripheral blood. The clonotype comes from an elderly woman with active or convalescent COVID-19. The chain joins TRBV29-1 to TRBJ1-2; unclear D gene. In DNA form, the CDR3 reads TGCAGCGTTGAAGATCCAGGAACTAACTATGGCTACACCTTC. It codes for CSVEDPGTNYGYTF. Based on the CDR3 plus reference TRBV29-1 and TRBJ1-2, the full variable domain is SAVISQKPSRDICQRGTSLTIQCQVDSQVTMMFWYRQQPGQSLTLIATANQGSEATYESGFVIDKFPISRPNLTFSTLTVSNMSPEDSSIYLCSVEDPGTNYGYTFGSGTRLTVV.